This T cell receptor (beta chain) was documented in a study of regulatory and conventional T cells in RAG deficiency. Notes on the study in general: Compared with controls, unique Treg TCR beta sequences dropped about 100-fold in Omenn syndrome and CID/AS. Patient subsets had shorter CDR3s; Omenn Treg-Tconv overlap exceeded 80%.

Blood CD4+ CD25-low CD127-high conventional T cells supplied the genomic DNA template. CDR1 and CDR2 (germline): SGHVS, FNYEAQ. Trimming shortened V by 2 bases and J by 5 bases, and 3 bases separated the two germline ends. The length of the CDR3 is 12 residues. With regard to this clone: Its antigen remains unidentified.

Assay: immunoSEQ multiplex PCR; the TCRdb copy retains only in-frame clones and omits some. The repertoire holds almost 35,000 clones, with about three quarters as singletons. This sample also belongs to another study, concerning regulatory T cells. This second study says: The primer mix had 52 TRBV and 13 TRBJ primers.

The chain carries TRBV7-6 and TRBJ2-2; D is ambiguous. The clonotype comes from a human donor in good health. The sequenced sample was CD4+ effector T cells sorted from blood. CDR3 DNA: TGTGCCAGCAGCTTAAGTACCGGGGAGCTGTTTTTT. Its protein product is CASSLSTGELFF.